These 17 T cell receptor beta chains were sequenced from one sample in a study of T cells in localized non-small cell lung cancer. This table comes from immunoSEQ multiplex PCR, and its TCRdb copy is limited to in-frame clones, with some not included. The sample lists 20,000 to 30,000 clones, around 88% seen once, with 9.4% in the top ten. The material was peripheral blood mononuclear cells, obtained before any cancer treatment. The receptors stem from a woman between 35 and 70 years old with stage III lung adenocarcinoma.

The chain uses TRBV11-2 and TRBJ1-1; the D is unclear. Germline CDR1 reads SGHAT; CDR2 reads FQNNGV. V was cut by 6 bases and J by 0 bases, with 8 bases left in between. The CDR3 totals 13 residues. Here the CDR3 reads CASRRLMNTEAFF. CDR3 nucleotide sequence: TGTGCCAGCAGAAGGTTGATGAACACTGAAGCTTTCTTT.

In this sample, this clone turned up once. The chain links TRBV30 to TRBJ2-7, with D unresolved. Trimming shortened V by 5 bases and J by 4 bases, and 12 bases separated the two germline ends. The length of the CDR3 is 12 residues. Germline V gene sequence: CDR1 GTSNPN, CDR2 SVGIG (reference sequence). CDR3 sequence: CAWGPRNYEQYF. CDR3 sequence (DNA): TGTGCCTGGGGACCGAGGAATTACGAGCAGTACTTC.

The V and J genes are TRBV20-1 and TRBJ2-1; D unresolved. This CDR3 spans 11 amino acids. With 3 bases removed from V and 5 bases from J, the gap between germline ends came to 5 bases. Germline assignment: CDR1 DFQATT and CDR2 SNEGSKA (reference sequence). CDR3 nucleotides: TGCAGTGCTAGCGACAACAATGAGCAGTTCTTC. Its translation: CSASDNNEQFF.

The V and J genes are TRBV14 and TRBJ2-1, with 8 positions matching TRBD2. This CDR3 has 14 residues. After removal of 4 bases from V and 10 bases from J, the junction contained 9 bases not matched to a gene. CDR1 and CDR2 (germline): SGHDN, FVKESK. The CDR3 nucleotides are TGTGCCAGCAGCCCAAGACGGCGGGGGGTGGAGCAGTTCTTC. Amino acid sequence: CASSPRRRGVEQFF.

The rearrangement joins TRBV9 to TRBJ2-2; TRBD1 matches at 10 bases. This CDR3 contains 17 residues. Germline CDR1 reads SGDLS; CDR2 reads YYNGEE. The V and J ends lost 1 base and 7 bases, in that order; junction bases with no gene match: 10. The CDR3 DNA follows: TGTGCCAGCAGCGTAAATTACGGGACAGGGGACGTCGGGGAGCTGTTTTTT. As protein: CASSVNYGTGDVGELFF.

The CDR3 nucleotides read TGTGCCAGCAGTCTAGATTCCTACAATGAGCAGTTCTTC. This translates into CASSLDSYNEQFF. This sequence joins TRBV2 and TRBJ2-1; D remains ambiguous. Germline CDR1 and CDR2: SNHLY and FYNNEI. This CDR3 comprises 13 residues. With 5 bases removed from V and 1 base from J, the gap between germline ends came to 6 bases. The full variable domain, in which reference TRBV2 and TRBJ2-1 provide the parts outside the CDR3, is EPEVTQTPSHQVTQMGQEVILRCVPISNHLYFYWYRQILGQKVEFLVSFYNNEISEKSEIFDDQFSVERPDGSNFTLKIRSTKLEDSAMYFCASSLDSYNEQFFGPGTRLTVL.

The chain employs TRBV27 and TRBJ1-5; D gene unclear. Germline V gene lookup returns CDR1 MNHEY and CDR2 SMNVEV (reference sequence). The CDR3 has 14 amino acids. The V end lost 2 bases, the J end lost 0 bases, and 5 bases lay between the germline ends. As DNA, the CDR3 is TGTGCCAGCAGTTTAAGCGATAGCAATCAGCCCCAGCATTTT. Protein sequence: CASSLSDSNQPQHF.

The chain couples TRBV9 to TRBJ2-2; D ambiguous. CDR1 is SGDLS and CDR2 is YYNGEE in the germline V gene. Between the trimmed V and J ends, which lost 3 bases and 5 bases, there was a span of 14 bases. The CDR3 is made up of 15 amino acids. Here the CDR3 reads CASSGMAGLTGELFF. In DNA, the CDR3 is TGTGCCAGCAGCGGCATGGCCGGCTTGACCGGGGAGCTGTTTTTT.

The chain has TRBV19 and TRBJ1-6; D uncertain. Germline V gives CDR1 LNHDA, CDR2 SQIVND (reference sequence). The V gene lost 6 bases and the J gene lost 8 bases, with 8 bases spanning the gap. The CDR3 sequence is 12 residues long. The CDR3 bases are TGTGCCAGTAGCCCAAACTATTCACCCCTCCACTTT. Encoded protein: CASSPNYSPLHF.

The V and J genes are TRBV19 and TRBJ1-5; TRBD1 might be the D (6 bases). Per germline, CDR1 LNHDA and CDR2 SQIVND (reference sequence). V was clipped by 9 bases and J by 0 bases, with 9 bases between them. CDR3 size: 13 residues. This CDR3 reads CASGQLSNQPQHF. The DNA for the CDR3 is TGTGCCAGCGGACAGCTTAGCAATCAGCCCCAGCATTTT. The full variable domain, rest sourced from reference TRBV19 and TRBJ1-5, is DGGITQSPKYLFRKEGQNVTLSCEQNLNHDAMYWYRQDPGQGLRLIYYSQIVNDFQKGDIAEGYSVSREKKESFPLTVTSAQKNPTAFYLCASGQLSNQPQHFGDGTRLSIL.

V usage is TRBV5-6 and J usage is TRBJ2-7; 12 nucleotides line up with TRBD1. From germline, CDR1 is SGHDT and CDR2 YYEEEE. This CDR3 is built from 15 residues. The ends lost 1 base at V and 5 bases at J; junction bases unmatched: 4. DNA of the CDR3: TGTGCCAGCAGCTTGAAGGGGACAGGGGGCAACGAGCAGTACTTC. Translated: CASSLKGTGGNEQYF.

The sample holds one count of this clone. This rearrangement joins TRBV23-1 to TRBJ2-7; 10 positions agree with TRBD2. TRBV23-1 is an ORF for which the function is uncertain. This CDR3 has 17 residues. With 11 bases clipped from V and 7 bases from J, the junction kept 23 bases outside the gene matches. CDR3 protein: CAEPGSSGSLVVWEQYF. CDR3 nucleotide sequence: TGCGCCGAACCCGGGTCTAGCGGGAGTCTCGTCGTGTGGGAGCAGTACTTC.

The gene calls are TRBV4-2 and TRBJ1-4; a possible D gene is TRBD1 (5 bases). The V gene's germline CDR1 is LGHNA and CDR2 YNFKEQ. There are 16 residues in the CDR3. Trimming took 5 bases from V and 0 from J, leaving 13 bases between them. Written as DNA, the CDR3 is TGTGCCAGCAGCAGGGACCTAGGAACAACTAATGAAAAACTGTTTTTT. Amino acids: CASSRDLGTTNEKLFF.

The chain joins TRBV7-2 to TRBJ2-5, with no clear D. With 5 bases removed from V and 2 bases from J, the gap between germline ends came to 12 bases. Germline CDR1 and CDR2: SGHTA and FQGNSA. The CDR3 runs 14 residues. The CDR3 nucleotides read TGTGCCAGCAGCGCAGTAGAACAGCAAGAGACCCAGTACTTC. The encoded protein is CASSAVEQQETQYF.

This clone was detected only once. The chain recombines TRBV10-2 with TRBJ1-5; D not certain. The germline V and J ends were trimmed by 6 bases and 3 bases, with 12 bases remaining between them. The CDR3 is 14 residues long. Germline V CDR1 and CDR2: WSHSY, SAAADI. CDR3 in DNA: TGCGCCAGCAGCGCCCGGGATGTCAATCAGCCCCAGCATTTT. Translated, it gives CASSARDVNQPQHF.

The chain employs TRBV4-3 and TRBJ1-1, with no clear D. Germline CDR1 LGHNA, CDR2 YSLEER. The CDR3 is 16 amino acids. V lost 0 bases and J 2 bases, leaving 13 bases between the germline ends. The CDR3 sequence is CASSQDLSVLNTEAFF. CDR3 nucleotide sequence: TGCGCCAGCAGCCAAGATTTATCCGTGCTCAACACTGAAGCTTTCTTT.

V and J are TRBV11-2 and TRBJ1-4, with D hard to call. In germline, CDR1 is SGHAT, CDR2 FQNNGV. With 1 base removed from V and 7 bases from J, the gap between germline ends came to 10 bases. The CDR3 sequence is 14 residues long. The CDR3 spells CASSLGWPGEKLFF. The CDR3, as DNA: TGTGCCAGCAGCTTAGGCTGGCCGGGTGAAAAACTGTTTTTT.